Included here is one T cell receptor (beta chain) sequence, with context. The CDR3 sequence is 16 residues long. Trimming shortened V by 0 bases and J by 1 base, and 14 bases separated the two germline ends. Per germline, CDR1 GTSNPN and CDR2 SVGIG (reference sequence). The record originates from a study of blood T cell repertoires in COVID-19. In the study overall: There were acute and convalescent COVID-19 samples, and they came from the United States, Italy and Spain.

TCRdb's copy holds only in-frame clones and misses some; the assay was immunoSEQ multiplex PCR. Of roughly 90,000 clones listed, 85% to 90% were seen once; the top ten hold 4.5% to 5.5%. The sample taken for sequencing was peripheral blood. The clonotype comes from a man in his forties with acute or convalescent COVID-19. The chain has TRBV30 and TRBJ2-3, with unresolved D. The CDR3 here is CAWSVLIPSGTDTQYF. The CDR3 coding sequence is TGTGCCTGGAGTGTATTAATCCCGAGTGGCACAGATACGCAGTATTTT. The full variable domain, with the rest looked up from reference TRBV30 and TRBJ2-3, is SQTIHQWPATLVQPVGSPLSLECTVEGTSNPNLYWYRQAAGRGLQLLFYSVGIGQISSEVPQNLSASRPQDRQFILSSKKLLLSDSGFYLCAWSVLIPSGTDTQYFGPGTRLTVL.